This T cell receptor beta chain was recorded in a study of T cell changes during pregnancy in multiple sclerosis. The germline V gene encodes CDR1 MNHEY and CDR2 SVGAGI. Deletions cut 0 bases from V and 1 base from J, with 10 bases between. This CDR3 has 15 amino acids. This clone showed up just once. Other DNA variants within this sample encode the same CDR3. Libraries were prepared by immunoSEQ multiplex PCR; TCRdb keeps only in-frame clonotypes and omits some of them. The table lists tens of thousands of clones, 90% to 95% of them singletons, with approximately 2.5% in the top ten. This chain uses TRBV6-5 with TRBJ2-7; the D gene is possibly TRBD2 (5 bases). The source of this sequence is a female donor with multiple sclerosis, enrolled in a pregnancy study. Material: peripheral blood, obtained before pregnancy. The CDR3 spells CASSYSSGLSYEQYF. CDR3 nucleotide sequence: TGTGCCAGCAGTTACTCAAGCGGCTTGTCCTACGAGCAGTACTTC.